This record looks at one TCR beta chain sequence and its context. The sample belongs to a study of CD8 T cells in ankylosing spondylitis. TCRdb re-derived calls from the 5' RACE reads in MiXCR, one entry per CDR3 protein. The sample consists of 15,000 to 20,000 distinct CDR3 sequences, under 8.5% of them appearing once. Germline CDR1 and CDR2: ENHRY and SYGVKD. The CDR3 is 11 amino acids. The V gene lost 7 bases and the J gene lost 3 bases, with 6 bases spanning the gap. The sequenced sample was blood. The chain carries TRBV10-3 and TRBJ2-5; D not resolved. This receptor was identified in a male donor with ankylosing spondylitis or in good health (not recorded which). CDR3 in DNA: TGTGCCATCATGTATAAAGAGACCCAGTACTTC. Its protein is CAIMYKETQYF.